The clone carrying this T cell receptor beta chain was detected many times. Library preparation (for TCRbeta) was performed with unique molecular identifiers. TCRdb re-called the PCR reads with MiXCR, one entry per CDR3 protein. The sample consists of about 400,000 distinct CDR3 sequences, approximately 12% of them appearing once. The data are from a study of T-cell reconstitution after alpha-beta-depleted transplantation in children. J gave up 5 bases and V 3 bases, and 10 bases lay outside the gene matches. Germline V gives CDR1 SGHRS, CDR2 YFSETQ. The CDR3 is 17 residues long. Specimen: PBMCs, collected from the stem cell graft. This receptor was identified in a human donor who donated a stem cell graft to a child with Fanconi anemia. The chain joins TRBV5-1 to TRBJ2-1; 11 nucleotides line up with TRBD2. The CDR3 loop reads CASSSQPLAGADNEQFF. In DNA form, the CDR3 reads TGCGCCAGCAGCTCCCAACCACTAGCGGGGGCGGACAATGAGCAGTTCTTC.